Below, 20 T cell receptor beta chains from the same sample are listed, as sequenced in a study of blood T cell repertoires in COVID-19. Clones were sequenced by immunoSEQ multiplex PCR, and TCRdb holds only the in-frame ones, with some missing. This table holds around 280,000 clones, 88% found once. Sequencing input: peripheral blood. The receptors here all came from a woman aged 25-40 years with COVID-19, enrolled during active disease.

This rearrangement joins TRBV10-1 to TRBJ1-5, with D unclear. V lost 0 bases and J lost 9, with 9 bases in between. Germline lookup yields CDR1 WNHNN and CDR2 SYGVQD (reference sequence). The CDR3 is made up of 13 amino acids. CDR3 nucleotides: TGCGCCAGCAGTGAGTCGACCCGGGGGCCCCAGCATTTT. Residues: CASSESTRGPQHF.

V is TRBV5-1 and J is TRBJ1-1, with D unclear. This CDR3 has 18 residues. Deletions cut 1 base from V and 4 bases from J, with 23 bases between. CDR1 is SGHRS and CDR2 is YFSETQ in the germline V gene. CDR3 DNA sequence: TGCGCCAGCAGCTTGAGGTCCAGGTCAGATCCTTTGTTCACTGAAGCTTTCTTT. The encoded protein is CASSLRSRSDPLFTEAFF.

The V gene is TRBV7-9, the J gene TRBJ1-1; D not resolved. Trimming shortened V by 5 bases and J by 5 bases, and 15 bases separated the two germline ends. Germline V gene sequence: CDR1 SEHNR, CDR2 FQNEAQ (reference sequence). The CDR3 consists of 14 residues. This CDR3 is CASSAQDRHTEAFF. In nucleotides, the CDR3 is TGTGCCAGCAGCGCTCAGGATCGCCATACTGAAGCTTTCTTT.

This clone was found once. The chain joins TRBV3-1 (or the pseudogene TRBV3-2) to TRBJ2-7, with 11 bases matching TRBD2. The germline V gene has CDR1 LGHDT and CDR2 YNNKEL (reference sequence). The CDR3 contains 15 residues. V lost 1 base and J lost 7; bases outside the gene matches: 6. CDR3 in DNA: TGTGCCAGCAGCCAAGCCGGGACTAGCGGCGGGGAGCAGTACTTC. It yields the protein CASSQAGTSGGEQYF.

The chain employs TRBV21-1 and TRBJ2-4; TRBD2 reflects the table's D call only, with no check against the DNA. TRBV21-1 is described as a pseudogene. There are 14 residues in the CDR3. The CDR3 DNA follows: TGTGCCAGAATAGGGGAGGAAGGCAAAAACATTCAGTACTTC. Residues: CARIGEEGKNIQYF.

The rearrangement joins TRBV9 to TRBJ2-2; D possibly corresponds to TRBD2 (6 bases). The germline V gene has CDR1 SGDLS and CDR2 YYNGEE. The V gene lost 6 bases and the J gene lost 6 bases, with 12 bases spanning the gap. There are 13 residues in the CDR3. This CDR3 is CASTRDWAGELFF. CDR3 DNA sequence: TGTGCCAGCACCAGGGACTGGGCCGGGGAGCTGTTTTTT.

V usage is TRBV9 and J usage is TRBJ2-3; D remains unclear. The germline V and J ends were trimmed by 7 bases and 6 bases, with 12 bases remaining between them. Germline lookup yields CDR1 SGDLS and CDR2 YYNGEE. There are 12 residues in the CDR3. The CDR3 sequence is CASSGLEDTQYF. Written as DNA, the CDR3 is TGTGCCAGCTCCGGTTTGGAGGATACGCAGTATTTT.

The chain has TRBV6-6 and TRBJ1-5; tentatively, D is TRBD1 (6 bases). Trimming left V 5 bases short and J 4 bases short, with 15 bases between. Germline-derived CDR1 and CDR2 are MNHNY and SVGAGI (reference sequence). The CDR3 sequence is 15 residues long. Here the CDR3 DNA reads TGTGCCAGCAGTCGCGGACAGTCGGGAAATCAGCCCCAGCATTTT. Residues: CASSRGQSGNQPQHF.

The V call is TRBV4-3, the J call TRBJ2-1; D gene unclear. Germline CDR1 and CDR2: LGHNA and YSLEER. This CDR3 spans 13 amino acids. Trimming took off 8 bases at V and 8 bases at J, with 16 bases between the two ends. In DNA, the CDR3 is TGCGCCAGCCCCCCGAGGATGGAAGATGAGCAGTTCTTC. Its translation is CASPPRMEDEQFF.

The sample holds one count of this clone. J is TRBJ2-1 and V is TRBV2; D not resolved. Germline-derived CDR1 and CDR2 are SNHLY and FYNNEI. The CDR3 runs to 15 residues. V shed 2 bases and J shed 14 bases, with 22 bases lying between them. The CDR3, as DNA: TGTGCCAGCAGTGAAAGGAGAGTCGGTATTTTGCGGAAGTTCTTC. It yields the protein CASSERRVGILRKFF.

The rearrangement uses TRBV5-1 and TRBJ2-1; 9 bases map to TRBD2. The CDR3 loop spans 14 amino acids. CDR1 is SGHRS, CDR2 YFSETQ, per germline. V lost 4 bases, J lost 4 bases, and 3 bases stayed unmatched. CDR3 DNA: TGCGCCAGCAGCGCCGCGGGAGGGTACAATGAGCAGTTCTTC. Translated: CASSAAGGYNEQFF.

The rearrangement links TRBV2 to TRBJ2-1; 11 nucleotides match TRBD2. Losses at the gene ends were 5 bases for V and 9 bases for J; bases not matched to a gene: 15. The CDR3 contains 17 residues. The germline V gene has CDR1 SNHLY and CDR2 FYNNEI. CDR3 nucleotide sequence: TGTGCCAGCAGTTCCGCGTCCGGGACTAGCGGCCGGACTGAGCAGTTCTTC. As protein: CASSSASGTSGRTEQFF. The variable domain in full, with the rest retrieved from reference TRBV2 and TRBJ2-1, is EPEVTQTPSHQVTQMGQEVILRCVPISNHLYFYWYRQILGQKVEFLVSFYNNEISEKSEIFDDQFSVERPDGSNFTLKIRSTKLEDSAMYFCASSSASGTSGRTEQFFGPGTRLTVL.

J is TRBJ2-1 and V is TRBV27; 8 bases map to TRBD1. This CDR3 is 12 amino acids long. In germline, CDR1 is MNHEY, CDR2 SMNVEV (reference sequence). V was clipped by 4 bases and J by 10 bases; unmatched bases: 3. In DNA, the CDR3 is TGTGCCAGCAGTTCAGGGGGCCAAGAGCAGTTCTTC. This sequence encodes CASSSGGQEQFF.

V and J are TRBV7-9 and TRBJ1-1, with TRBD1 as a possible D gene (6 bases). Germline V gene data show CDR1 as SEHNR and CDR2 as FQNEAQ (reference sequence). Trimming removed 5 bases at V and 4 bases at J, with 17 bases between. This CDR3 has 15 amino acids. This CDR3 is CASSLSTGLVTEAFF. The CDR3 DNA reads as TGTGCCAGCAGCCTTAGCACAGGGTTGGTCACTGAAGCTTTCTTT.

The CDR3 sequence is CAISGTGVVYEQYF. CDR3 coding DNA: TGTGCCATCTCCGGGACAGGGGTGGTCTACGAGCAGTACTTC. The V call is TRBV10-3, the J call TRBJ2-7; TRBD1 aligns across 10 bases. V was pared by 8 bases and J by 3 bases, with 7 bases of the junction left unmatched. Germline CDR1 and CDR2: ENHRY and SYGVKD. The CDR3 covers 14 residues.

This chain uses TRBV30 with TRBJ2-4; 11 nucleotides line up with TRBD1. The CDR3 runs to 15 residues. The germline gives CDR1 GTSNPN, CDR2 SVGIG (reference sequence). V was clipped by 2 bases and J by 8 bases; unmatched bases: 8. The CDR3 nucleotides read TGTGCCTGGAGTTCGGGGACAGGGGGGGCGGACATTCAGTACTTC. As protein: CAWSSGTGGADIQYF.

This chain uses TRBV27 with TRBJ2-3; D might be TRBD2 (5 bases). Trimming shortened V by 1 base and J by 4 bases, and 18 bases separated the two germline ends. From germline, CDR1 is MNHEY and CDR2 SMNVEV (reference sequence). CDR3 size: 17 residues. The CDR3 reads CASSLLIGIRFADTQYF. CDR3 bases: TGTGCCAGCAGTTTATTAATCGGGATCAGGTTCGCAGATACGCAGTATTTT.

This chain connects TRBV6-1 to TRBJ2-7, with D tentatively TRBD2 (5 bases). The CDR3 is made up of 15 amino acids. Germline loops: CDR1 MNHNS, CDR2 SASEGT. Trimming pared 3 bases from V and 0 bases from J, leaving 12 bases between. The CDR3: CASSDRTPGSYEQYF. For the CDR3, the DNA is TGTGCCAGCAGTGACCGGACTCCTGGCTCCTACGAGCAGTACTTC.

This clone was recorded only once. The chain employs TRBV20-1 and TRBJ1-4, with 9 nucleotides matching TRBD1. The V gene's germline CDR1 is DFQATT and CDR2 SNEGSKA (reference sequence). CDR3 length equals 15 residues. With 4 bases clipped from V and 0 bases from J, the junction kept 3 bases outside the gene matches. CDR3 loop: CSATDRGSTNEKLFF. The CDR3, as DNA: TGCAGTGCTACTGACAGGGGGTCAACTAATGAAAAACTGTTTTTT.

This chain connects TRBV19 to TRBJ2-7, with TRBD1 identical over 7 bases. Germline CDR1 and CDR2: LNHDA and SQIVND (reference sequence). Germline trimming cut 8 bases from V and 1 base from J; bases unmatched to any gene: 5. This CDR3 has 13 residues. CDR3 residues: CASQDRRSYEQYF. The CDR3 DNA sequence: TGTGCCAGTCAGGACAGGAGATCCTACGAGCAGTACTTC.